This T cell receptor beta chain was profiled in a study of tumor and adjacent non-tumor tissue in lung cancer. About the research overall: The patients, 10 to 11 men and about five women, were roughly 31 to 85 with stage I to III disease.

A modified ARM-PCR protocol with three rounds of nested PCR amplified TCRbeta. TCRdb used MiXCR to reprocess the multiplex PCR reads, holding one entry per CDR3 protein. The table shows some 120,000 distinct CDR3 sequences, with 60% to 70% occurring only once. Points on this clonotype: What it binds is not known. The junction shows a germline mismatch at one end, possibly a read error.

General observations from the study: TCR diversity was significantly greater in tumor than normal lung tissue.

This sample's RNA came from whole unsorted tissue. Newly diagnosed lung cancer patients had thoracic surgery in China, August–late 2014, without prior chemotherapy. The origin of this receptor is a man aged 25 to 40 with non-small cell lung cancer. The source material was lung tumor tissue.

DNA of the CDR3: TGTGCCAGCAGGTTAGAAATAGCCACAGATATGCAGTATTTT. Its protein product is CASRLEIATDMQYF. The rearrangement joins TRBV11-2 to TRBJ2-3; D is unresolved. Per germline, CDR1 SGHAT and CDR2 FQNNGV. This CDR3 has 14 amino acids.